The 24 T cell receptor beta chains listed next were all sequenced from one sample in a study of blood T cell repertoires in COVID-19. Libraries were prepared by immunoSEQ multiplex PCR; TCRdb keeps only in-frame clonotypes and omits some of them. This sample yields approximately 150,000 clones, of which roughly 82% are seen a single time; approximately 5% belongs to the top ten. Material: peripheral blood. These receptors all stem from a human donor in a cohort sampled during active COVID-19.

The chain uses TRBV10-3 and TRBJ2-7, with 11 bases matching TRBD1. The CDR3 is 14 amino acids. After removal of 4 bases from V and 5 bases from J, the junction contained 4 bases not matched to a gene. Germline CDR1 is ENHRY and CDR2 is SYGVKD. The CDR3 DNA reads TGTGCCATCAGTGGGGGACAGGGGGGTCACGAGCAGTACTTC. Its protein is CAISGGQGGHEQYF.

This chain links TRBV5-1 with TRBJ2-7; possibly TRBD1 for D (6 bases). V lost 0 bases and J lost 6, with 13 bases in between. The germline gives CDR1 SGHRS, CDR2 YFSETQ. The CDR3 covers 14 residues. CDR3 sequence: CASSLGQGIAEQYV. The CDR3 region has the DNA TGCGCCAGCAGCTTGGGGCAGGGGATCGCCGAGCAGTACGTC.

The chain joins TRBV5-1 to TRBJ2-5; 7 nucleotides agree with TRBD1. The junction had 4 bases not matched to a gene; V was cut back by 0 bases and J by 2 bases. Per the germline V gene, CDR1 is SGHRS and CDR2 is YFSETQ. The CDR3 covers 15 residues. The CDR3 DNA is TGCGCCAGCAGCTTGGCCACGACAGGGCAAGAGACCCAGTACTTC. Its protein product is CASSLATTGQETQYF.

This clone showed up just once. DNA for the CDR3: TGTGCCAGCAGCTTGACTCCTCTGGCCTACAATGAGCAGTTCTTC. Protein product: CASSLTPLAYNEQFF. The chain recombines TRBV3-1 (or the pseudogene TRBV3-2) with TRBJ2-1; no clear D gene. CDR1 and CDR2 from the germline V gene are LGHDT and YNNKEL (reference sequence). The CDR3 spans 15 residues. V lost 5 bases and J 2 bases, leaving 13 bases between the germline ends.

V usage is TRBV28 and J usage is TRBJ1-3; 10 bases match TRBD1. The CDR3 is 16 amino acids. The germline CDR1 and CDR2 sequences are MDHEN and SYDVKM. Losses at the gene ends were 4 bases for V and 4 bases for J; bases not matched to a gene: 7. Here the CDR3 reads CASSSMTGGKGNTIYF. In nucleotides, the CDR3 is TGTGCCAGCAGTTCGATGACAGGGGGCAAAGGAAACACCATATATTTT.

The chain uses TRBV6-2 or TRBV6-3 and TRBJ2-3; 8 nucleotides match TRBD2. Trimming took 4 bases from V and 2 from J; bases not matched to a gene: 11. Looked up from germline, CDR1 is MNHEY and CDR2 is SVGEGT. The CDR3 has 17 residues. For the CDR3, the DNA is TGTGCCAGCAGTTCCCCTCGGACTAGCATATACACAGATACGCAGTATTTT. Translated: CASSSPRTSIYTDTQYF.

The rearrangement uses TRBV3-1 (or the pseudogene TRBV3-2) and TRBJ2-4; 8 bases fit TRBD1. Germline assignment: CDR1 LGHDT and CDR2 YNNKEL (reference sequence). With 0 bases clipped from V and 8 bases from J, the junction kept 9 bases outside the gene matches. This CDR3 spans 16 amino acids. The CDR3 reads CASSQDLAGGLDIQYF. Written as DNA, the CDR3 is TGTGCCAGCAGCCAAGATCTGGCAGGGGGCTTAGACATTCAGTACTTC.

This clone has just a few counts. The rearrangement links TRBV2 to TRBJ2-7; 12 bases are shared with TRBD2. The CDR3 is 16 residues long. Germline V gene data show CDR1 as SNHLY and CDR2 as FYNNEI. Written as DNA, the CDR3 is TGTGCCAGCAGGGAAGGACTAGCGGGAATACTAGACGAGCAGTACGTC. The encoded protein is CASREGLAGILDEQYV.

The chain recombines TRBV18 with TRBJ1-1; D is perhaps TRBD1 (6 bases). V was shortened by 4 bases and J by 0 bases, with 9 bases between the two germline ends. The CDR3 loop spans 14 amino acids. The germline V gene has CDR1 KGHSH and CDR2 LQKENI. CDR3 DNA sequence: TGTGCCAGCTCACGGACAGATGTGAACACTGAAGCTTTCTTT. Translating gives CASSRTDVNTEAFF.

This chain uses TRBV28 with TRBJ2-7; 9 bases align to TRBD2. The J segment lost 5 bases and the V segment lost 10 bases, leaving 9 bases of the junction unmatched. CDR1 is MDHEN and CDR2 is SYDVKM in the germline V gene. CDR3 size: 13 residues. CDR3 region: CATQAGGIDEQYF. The CDR3 nucleotides read TGTGCCACCCAAGCGGGGGGCATAGACGAGCAGTACTTC.

In this sample, this clone turned up once. The chain couples TRBV2 to TRBJ2-7; weak D call: TRBD2 (6 bases). This CDR3 region has 15 residues. The germline V gene has CDR1 SNHLY and CDR2 FYNNEI. The V gene lost 4 bases and the J gene lost 0 bases, with 13 bases spanning the gap. As DNA, the CDR3 is TGTGCCAGCAGTGGACCCGGGACTGGCTCCTACGAGCAGTACTTC. It translates to CASSGPGTGSYEQYF.

The rearrangement uses TRBV7-2 and TRBJ1-1; TRBD1 is a possible D gene (5 bases). The CDR3 consists of 14 residues. CDR1 is SGHTA and CDR2 is FQGNSA in the germline V gene. The germline V and J ends were trimmed by 2 bases and 5 bases, with 12 bases remaining between them. This chain's CDR3 is CASSLWGEWTEAFF. CDR3 coding DNA: TGTGCCAGCAGCTTATGGGGGGAGTGGACTGAAGCTTTCTTT.

V and J are TRBV18 and TRBJ2-3, with 7 positions matching TRBD1. The CDR3 totals 16 residues. Germline CDR1 and CDR2: KGHSH and LQKENI. After removal of 3 bases from V and 2 bases from J, the junction contained 8 bases not matched to a gene. The CDR3 is CASSPPGQQYTDTQYF. The CDR3 nucleotides read TGTGCCAGCTCACCCCCGGGACAGCAATACACAGATACGCAGTATTTT.

The chain carries TRBV6-4 and TRBJ1-2; perhaps TRBD1 as D (6 bases). Per germline, CDR1 MRHNA and CDR2 SNTAGT. The length of the CDR3 is 14 residues. Trimming removed 2 bases at V and 9 bases at J, with 16 bases between. CDR3 protein: CASSDEGDNGSYTF. CDR3 coding DNA: TGTGCCAGCAGTGACGAGGGGGATAACGGTAGCTACACCTTC.

This clone has a handful of counts. V and J are TRBV27 and TRBJ2-1; D possibly corresponds to TRBD2 (5 bases). CDR1 is MNHEY and CDR2 is SMNVEV in the germline V gene (reference sequence). This CDR3 spans 14 amino acids. V shed 2 bases and J shed 8 bases, with 13 bases lying between them. Written as DNA, the CDR3 is TGTGCCAGCAGTTTAACGGGATTTGCCTATGAGCAGTTCTTC. Translation: CASSLTGFAYEQFF.

This clone was seen a handful of times. V gene TRBV11-2 combines with J gene TRBJ2-3; 14 nucleotides line up with TRBD2. This CDR3 has 15 residues. Germline V gene sequence: CDR1 SGHAT, CDR2 FQNNGV. The trim removed 4 bases at V and 3 bases at J, leaving 0 bases unmatched. The CDR3 nucleotides are TGTGCCAGCAGCTGGACTAGCGGGAGGACAGATACGCAGTATTTT. Its protein is CASSWTSGRTDTQYF.

The chain uses TRBV4-2 and TRBJ1-2; D remains ambiguous. The germline V gene has CDR1 LGHNA and CDR2 YNFKEQ. There are 13 residues in the CDR3. Trimming pared 5 bases from V and 3 bases from J, leaving 10 bases between. CDR3 sequence (DNA): TGTGCCAGCAGCGAAAGAGTTCACTATGGCTACACCTTC. Its protein product is CASSERVHYGYTF.

The chain carries TRBV5-1 and TRBJ2-3; D may be TRBD1 (5 bases). Germline loops: CDR1 SGHRS, CDR2 YFSETQ. Trimming cost V 4 bases and J 2 bases, with 11 bases left between them. This CDR3 region has 14 residues. CDR3 bases: TGCGCCAGCAGCACAAGACAGTCCACAGATACGCAGTATTTT. It codes for CASSTRQSTDTQYF.

The table lists this clone with a few counts. This chain joins TRBV6-1 and TRBJ2-1; 11 bases align to TRBD2. V shed 2 bases, J shed 13 bases, and the junction held 4 bases outside the gene matches. Per the germline V gene, CDR1 is MNHNS and CDR2 is SASEGT. This CDR3 comprises 13 residues. The CDR3 DNA reads TGTGCCAGCAGTGAACTTAGCGGGGGGGGCCAGTTCTTC. Translating it yields CASSELSGGGQFF.

This chain joins TRBV12-3 or TRBV12-4 and TRBJ2-3; D may be TRBD2 (6 bases). The CDR3 extends over 13 amino acids. V dropped 1 base and J dropped 4 bases, with 6 bases sitting between them. The CDR3 region is CASSLGGADTQYF. The CDR3 DNA follows: TGTGCCAGCAGTTTAGGGGGGGCAGATACGCAGTATTTT.

This clone occurred a few times. This chain uses TRBV2 with TRBJ2-7, with TRBD1 matching over 11 bases. The CDR3 loop spans 15 amino acids. Germline CDR1 reads SNHLY; CDR2 reads FYNNEI. J gave up 4 bases and V 3 bases, and 5 bases lay outside the gene matches. CDR3: CASSDIGQGAYEQYF. CDR3 in DNA: TGTGCCAGCAGTGATATCGGACAGGGGGCGTACGAGCAGTACTTC. Complete variable domain (other parts from reference TRBV2 and TRBJ2-7): EPEVTQTPSHQVTQMGQEVILRCVPISNHLYFYWYRQILGQKVEFLVSFYNNEISEKSEIFDDQFSVERPDGSNFTLKIRSTKLEDSAMYFCASSDIGQGAYEQYFGPGTRLTVT.

This chain links TRBV6-6 with TRBJ2-7; 8 bases are a match to TRBD1. V gave up 7 bases and J gave up 3 bases; unmatched junction bases: 14. This CDR3 spans 16 amino acids. The germline V gene has CDR1 MNHNY and CDR2 SVGAGI (reference sequence). The chain's CDR3 is CASTADPDRVDYEQYF. CDR3 nucleotides: TGTGCCAGCACCGCCGACCCGGACAGGGTAGACTACGAGCAGTACTTC.

The chain uses TRBV7-9 and TRBJ1-6, with no clear D. The V gene's germline CDR1 is SEHNR and CDR2 FQNEAQ (reference sequence). V lost 5 bases to trimming and J lost 8 bases, with 10 bases between them. The CDR3 consists of 13 residues. The CDR3 here is CASSQSGDSPLHF. The CDR3 coding sequence is TGTGCCAGCAGCCAAAGCGGGGATTCACCCCTCCACTTT.

The chain uses TRBV19 and TRBJ2-2, with D maybe TRBD1 (6 bases). The CDR3 covers 14 residues. V was clipped by 4 bases and J by 2 bases, with 8 bases between them. Germline V CDR1 and CDR2: LNHDA, SQIVND (reference sequence). This CDR3 is CASSKQGNTGELFF. The CDR3 DNA follows: TGTGCCAGTAGTAAACAGGGAAACACCGGGGAGCTGTTTTTT.